The 25 T cell receptor beta chains listed next were all sequenced from one sample in a study of blood T cell repertoires in COVID-19 (dated by TCRdb to the early 2020s). Libraries were built with the immunoSEQ multiplex PCR assay. The table was pulled from immuneACCESS by TCRdb, which kept in-frame rearrangements only. Such tables lose some clones; where checked, under half of the loss comes from unresolved V genes, and the rest has no known cause. This sample has roughly 200,000 clones in its table, and nearly 90% of those were observed once. 18% of the sample comes from the top ten. The source material was peripheral blood. Every receptor here comes from a man between 45 and 60 years old with COVID-19, enrolled during active disease.

The DNA for the CDR3 is TGTGCCAGCCAACCGACAGGGAATAATTCACCCCTCCACTTT. Protein: CASQPTGNNSPLHF. V usage is TRBV2 and J usage is TRBJ1-6, with 7 bases identical to TRBD1. CDR1 and CDR2 (germline): SNHLY, FYNNEI. CDR3 length: 14 amino acids. Unmatched junction bases numbered 6, after V lost 8 bases and J lost 5 bases.

This sequence joins TRBV4-3 and TRBJ2-5, with 7 nucleotides matching TRBD2. CDR1 and CDR2 (germline): LGHNA, YSLEER. V lost 4 bases and J lost 5; bases outside the gene matches: 13. The CDR3 runs to 16 residues. The CDR3 DNA reads TGCGCCAGCAGCCCGTCAGCTGGCGGGGAGGGGGAGACCCAGTACTTC. Its protein product is CASSPSAGGEGETQYF.

The chain combines TRBV5-4 with TRBJ1-6; D might be TRBD1 (6 bases). This CDR3 is 14 amino acids long. Per the germline V gene, CDR1 is SGHNT and CDR2 is YYREEE (reference sequence). Trimming cost V 4 bases and J 9 bases, with 14 bases left between them. The chain's CDR3 is CASSTRGAGSPLHF. The CDR3 DNA reads TGTGCCAGCAGCACCAGGGGAGCTGGTTCACCCCTCCACTTT.

This clone was counted only a few times. The rearrangement joins TRBV7-2 to TRBJ2-3; D ambiguous. Germline CDR1 is SGHTA and CDR2 is FQGNSA. The CDR3 has 12 amino acids. V gave up 1 base and J gave up 4 bases, with 3 bases separating them. The CDR3 is CASSLVSDTQYF. The CDR3 DNA reads as TGTGCCAGCAGCTTAGTATCAGATACGCAGTATTTT.

V usage is TRBV2 and J usage is TRBJ2-3; maybe TRBD2 (5 bases). This CDR3 has 14 residues. Germline lookup yields CDR1 SNHLY and CDR2 FYNNEI. Trimming stripped 3 bases from V and 8 bases from J, with 15 bases between. This CDR3 is CASSEGLIEGTQYF. For the CDR3, the DNA is TGTGCCAGCAGTGAGGGTCTGATCGAGGGTACGCAGTATTTT.

J is TRBJ2-7 and V is TRBV2; 11 bases match TRBD2. V shed 8 bases and J 3 bases; nucleotides not matched to a gene: 3. This CDR3 has 13 amino acids. Per germline, CDR1 SNHLY and CDR2 FYNNEI. CDR3 sequence (DNA): TGTGCCAGCGAAACTAGCGGGAGCTACGAGCAGTACTTC. This encodes CASETSGSYEQYF.

With regard to this clone: Germline is not matched at one junction end, which may reflect a read error. V gene TRBV7-7 combines with J gene TRBJ2-2, with D unclear. Germline assignment: CDR1 SSHAT and CDR2 FNYEAQ (reference sequence). The length of the CDR3 is 15 residues. The CDR3 reads CASSLDSTHTGELFF. The CDR3 DNA follows: TGTGCTAGCAGCTTAGATAGCACCCACACCGGGGAGCTGTTTTTT.

The CDR3 spells CASSVAIGGTPYEQYF. The DNA for the CDR3 is TGTGCCAGCAGCGTAGCCATTGGTGGCACACCGTACGAGCAGTACTTC. This chain connects TRBV9 to TRBJ2-7; the D is unclear. Trimming removed 0 bases at V and 4 bases at J, with 17 bases between. The germline V gene encodes CDR1 SGDLS and CDR2 YYNGEE. The CDR3 is 16 amino acids.

The V gene is TRBV5-4, the J gene TRBJ2-7; D is unclear. The germline gives CDR1 SGHNT, CDR2 YYREEE (reference sequence). This CDR3 comprises 13 residues. V was shortened by 5 bases and J by 0 bases, with 9 bases between the two germline ends. CDR3 in DNA: TGTGCCAGCAGTTTTCATAGCTCCTACGAGCAGTACTTC. Its translation: CASSFHSSYEQYF.

The chain's CDR3 is CASSTGTLSTGELFF. As DNA, the CDR3 is TGCGCCAGCAGCACCGGGACACTAAGCACCGGGGAGCTGTTTTTT. The chain couples TRBV5-1 to TRBJ2-2, with D tentatively TRBD1 (6 bases). Trimming took 4 bases from V and 4 from J, leaving 14 bases between them. This CDR3 has 15 residues. Germline CDR1 and CDR2: SGHRS and YFSETQ.

About this clone: Different DNA sequences within this sample yield the same CDR3. The chain joins TRBV9 to TRBJ2-1; tentatively, D is TRBD1 (5 bases). The CDR3 consists of 12 residues. V gave up 2 bases and J gave up 7 bases, with 7 bases separating them. CDR1 and CDR2 (germline): SGDLS, YYNGEE. DNA of the CDR3: TGTGCCAGCAGCGTTCAGGGTAATGAGCAGTTCTTC. Residues: CASSVQGNEQFF.

V gene TRBV7-8 combines with J gene TRBJ2-2; D is undetermined. CDR3 length equals 17 residues. Between the trimmed V and J ends, which lost 4 bases and 2 bases, there was a span of 17 bases. CDR1 is SGHVS and CDR2 is FQNEAQ in the germline V gene. The CDR3 DNA is TGTGCCAGCAGCTCCCGTCCGGCGACACCTAACACCGGGGAGCTGTTTTTT. This codes for CASSSRPATPNTGELFF.

This clone came up once. This chain joins TRBV19 and TRBJ1-3; weak D call: TRBD1 (5 bases). This CDR3 region has 14 residues. Germline V gene sequence: CDR1 LNHDA, CDR2 SQIVND (reference sequence). The V end lost 1 base, the J end lost 4 bases, and 8 bases lay between the germline ends. CDR3: CASSIGQSGNTIYF. The CDR3 nucleotides read TGTGCCAGTAGTATAGGACAGAGCGGAAACACCATATATTTT.

This chain connects TRBV10-1 to TRBJ2-1; a possible D gene is TRBD2 (5 bases). Germline V gene lookup returns CDR1 WNHNN and CDR2 SYGVQD (reference sequence). Trimming pared 3 bases from V and 0 bases from J, leaving 12 bases between. This CDR3 contains 16 residues. The CDR3 region is CASSDTRDSSYNEQFF. CDR3 DNA: TGCGCCAGCAGTGATACTAGGGATAGCTCCTACAATGAGCAGTTCTTC.

This sequence joins TRBV6-2 or TRBV6-3 and TRBJ1-6; 7 positions agree with TRBD1. The length of the CDR3 is 15 residues. V trimming: 3 bases; J trimming: 6 bases; junction bases outside the gene matches: 5. CDR1 and CDR2 from the germline V gene are MNHEY and SVGEGT. This CDR3 reads CASSYGTESNSPLHF. CDR3 DNA sequence: TGTGCCAGCAGTTATGGGACAGAGAGTAATTCACCCCTCCACTTT.

The chain has TRBV11-3 and TRBJ2-1; 10 positions agree with TRBD2. CDR1 is SGHNT, CDR2 YENEEA, per germline. The CDR3 runs 17 residues. Trimming removed 0 bases from V and 7 bases from J; junction bases left unmatched: 9. Here the CDR3 reads CASSLDWSGRAFNEQFF. The CDR3 DNA reads TGTGCCAGCAGCTTAGATTGGAGCGGGAGGGCCTTTAATGAGCAGTTCTTC.

The chain is built from TRBV21-1 and TRBJ2-3; TRBD1 reflects the table's D call only, with no check against the DNA. TRBV21-1 is assigned pseudogene status. The CDR3 loop spans 17 amino acids. The CDR3 nucleotides read TGTGCCAGCGGTCTTCCTCGTTATGGGGCTAGCACAGATACGCAGTATTTT. Translating it yields CASGLPRYGASTDTQYF.

This rearrangement joins TRBV7-6 to TRBJ2-3; 9 bases agree with TRBD1. In germline, CDR1 is SGHVS, CDR2 FNYEAQ. The CDR3 sequence is 16 residues long. With 5 bases clipped from V and 0 bases from J, the junction kept 6 bases outside the gene matches. For the CDR3, the DNA is TGTGCCAGCAGCCCCGGGACAGGGATAAGCACAGATACGCAGTATTTT. Its translation is CASSPGTGISTDTQYF.

This clone was seen a single time. The chain recombines TRBV5-6 with TRBJ2-2; the match to TRBD2 covers 10 bases. This CDR3 comprises 16 residues. V was clipped by 3 bases and J by 3 bases; unmatched bases: 5. Germline V gene lookup returns CDR1 SGHDT and CDR2 YYEEEE. The CDR3 bases are TGTGCCAGCAGCTCATCTAGCGGGAGTGACACCGGGGAGCTGTTTTTT. Translation gives CASSSSSGSDTGELFF.

Only one count was recorded for this clone. The chain recombines TRBV28 with TRBJ1-2; D may be TRBD1 (6 bases). Trimming left V 6 bases short and J 4 bases short, with 15 bases between. From germline, CDR1 is MDHEN and CDR2 SYDVKM. The CDR3 has 14 residues. CDR3 protein: CASSLQRGSYGYTF. CDR3 nucleotides: TGTGCCAGCAGCCTACAAAGGGGGTCCTATGGCTACACCTTC.

A single count supports this clone. The V and J genes are TRBV5-1 and TRBJ1-1; possibly TRBD1 for D (6 bases). Germline-derived CDR1 and CDR2 are SGHRS and YFSETQ. The CDR3 runs 15 residues. Deletions cut 2 bases from V and 0 bases from J, with 11 bases between. Here the CDR3 reads CASSFGQHMNTEAFF. CDR3 in DNA: TGCGCCAGCAGCTTCGGACAGCACATGAACACTGAAGCTTTCTTT. The whole variable domain, remainder taken from reference TRBV5-1 and TRBJ1-1, is KAGVTQTPRYLIKTRGQQVTLSCSPISGHRSVSWYQQTPGQGLQFLFEYFSETQRNKGNFPGRFSGRQFSNSRSEMNVSTLELGDSALYLCASSFGQHMNTEAFFGQGTRLTVV.

The V gene is TRBV15, the J gene TRBJ2-7; D perhaps matches TRBD1 (5 bases). The V and J ends lost 5 bases and 2 bases respectively, with 10 bases between them. This CDR3 has 13 residues. Germline-derived CDR1 and CDR2 are LNHNV and YYDKDF (reference sequence). CDR3 coding DNA: TGTGCCACCAGCCAGGGTACCCCCTACGAGCAGTACTTC. It yields the protein CATSQGTPYEQYF.

J is TRBJ2-5 and V is TRBV7-3; 9 nucleotides line up with TRBD1. The CDR3 runs to 14 residues. CDR1 and CDR2 (germline): SGHTA, FQGTGA. Unmatched junction bases numbered 2, after V lost 5 bases and J lost 1 base. CDR3 sequence (DNA): TGTGCCAGCAGCGTGACAGGGGGCCAAGAGACCCAGTACTTC. Amino acids: CASSVTGGQETQYF. Based on the CDR3 plus reference TRBV7-3 and TRBJ2-5, the full variable domain is GAGVSQTPSNKVTEKGKYVELRCDPISGHTALYWYRQSLGQGPEFLIYFQGTGAADDSGLPNDRFFAVRPEGSVSTLKIQRTERGDSAVYLCASSVTGGQETQYFGPGTRLLVL.

This clone was seen a single time. The chain employs TRBV10-3 and TRBJ1-1; D is uncertain. V gave up 0 bases and J gave up 3 bases, with 8 bases separating them. CDR3 length: 14 residues. The germline CDR1 and CDR2 sequences are ENHRY and SYGVKD. CDR3 residues: CAISESGDDTEAFF. CDR3 nucleotide sequence: TGTGCCATCAGTGAGTCCGGGGATGACACTGAAGCTTTCTTT.

J is TRBJ1-1 and V is TRBV7-8, with D perhaps matching TRBD1 (5 bases). Germline V lookup: CDR1 SGHVS, CDR2 FQNEAQ. Trimming cost V 5 bases and J 6 bases, with 16 bases left between them. The CDR3 consists of 14 residues. Written as DNA, the CDR3 is TGTGCCAGCAGCGCAGACGTAGGACACTCTGAAGCTTTCTTT. Translating gives CASSADVGHSEAFF.